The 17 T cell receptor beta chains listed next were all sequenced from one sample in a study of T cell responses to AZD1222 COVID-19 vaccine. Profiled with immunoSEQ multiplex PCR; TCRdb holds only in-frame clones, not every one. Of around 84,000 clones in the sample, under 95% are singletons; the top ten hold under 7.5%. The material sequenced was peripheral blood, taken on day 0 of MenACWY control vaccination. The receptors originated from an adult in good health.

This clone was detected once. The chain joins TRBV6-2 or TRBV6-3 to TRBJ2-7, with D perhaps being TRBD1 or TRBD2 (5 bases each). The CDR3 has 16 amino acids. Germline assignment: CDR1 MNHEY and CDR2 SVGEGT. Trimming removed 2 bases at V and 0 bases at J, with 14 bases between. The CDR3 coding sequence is TGTGCCAGCAGTTACATTGGGACCGCAGCCTCCTACGAGCAGTACTTC. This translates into CASSYIGTAASYEQYF.

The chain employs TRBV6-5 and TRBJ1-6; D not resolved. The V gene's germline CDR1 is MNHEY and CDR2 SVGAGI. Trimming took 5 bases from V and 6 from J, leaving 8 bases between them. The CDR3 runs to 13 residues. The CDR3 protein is CASSPRLNSPLHF. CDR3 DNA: TGTGCCAGCAGTCCTCGTCTTAATTCACCCCTCCACTTT.

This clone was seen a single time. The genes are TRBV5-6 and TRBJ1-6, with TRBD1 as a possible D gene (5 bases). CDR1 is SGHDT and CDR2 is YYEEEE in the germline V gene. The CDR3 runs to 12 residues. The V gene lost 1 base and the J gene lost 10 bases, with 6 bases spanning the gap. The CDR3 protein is CASSLKGSPLHF. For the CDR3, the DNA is TGTGCCAGCAGCTTGAAGGGGTCACCCCTCCACTTT.

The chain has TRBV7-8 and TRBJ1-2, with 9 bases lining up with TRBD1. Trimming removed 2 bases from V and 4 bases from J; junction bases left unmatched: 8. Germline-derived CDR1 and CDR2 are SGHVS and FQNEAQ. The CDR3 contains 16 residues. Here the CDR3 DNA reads TGTGCCAGCAGCTTAAGACAGGGGGGTCGAACCTATGGCTACACCTTC. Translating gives CASSLRQGGRTYGYTF.

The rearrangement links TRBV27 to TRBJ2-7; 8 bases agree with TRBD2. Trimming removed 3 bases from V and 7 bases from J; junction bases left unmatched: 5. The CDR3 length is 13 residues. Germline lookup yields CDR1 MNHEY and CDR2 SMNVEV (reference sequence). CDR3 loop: CASSFSGGGEQYF. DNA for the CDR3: TGTGCCAGCAGTTTTTCGGGGGGGGGAGAGCAGTACTTC.

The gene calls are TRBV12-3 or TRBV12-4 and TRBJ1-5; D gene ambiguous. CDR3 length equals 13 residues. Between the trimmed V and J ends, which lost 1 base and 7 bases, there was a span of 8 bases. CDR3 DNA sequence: TGTGCCAGCAGTTTAGAACCTGGGCAGCCCCAGCATTTT. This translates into CASSLEPGQPQHF.

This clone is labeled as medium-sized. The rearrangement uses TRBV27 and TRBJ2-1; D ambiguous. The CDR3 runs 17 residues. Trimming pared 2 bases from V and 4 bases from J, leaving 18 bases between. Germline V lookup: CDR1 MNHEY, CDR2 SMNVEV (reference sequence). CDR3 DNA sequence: TGTGCCAGCAGTTTAATTCCTACTGGACCCCCATACAATGAGCAGTTCTTC. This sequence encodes CASSLIPTGPPYNEQFF.

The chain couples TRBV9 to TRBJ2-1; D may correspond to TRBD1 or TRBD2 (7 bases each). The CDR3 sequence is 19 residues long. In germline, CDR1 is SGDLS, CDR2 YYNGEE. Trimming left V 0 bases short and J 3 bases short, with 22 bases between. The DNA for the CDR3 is TGTGCCAGCAGCGTAGCGCCGATGACAGGGAGGGGGCTCTACAATGAGCAGTTCTTC. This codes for CASSVAPMTGRGLYNEQFF.

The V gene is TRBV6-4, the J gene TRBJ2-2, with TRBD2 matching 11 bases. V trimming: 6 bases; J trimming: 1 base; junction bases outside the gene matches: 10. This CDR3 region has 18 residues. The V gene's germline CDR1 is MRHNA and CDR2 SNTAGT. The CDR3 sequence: CASSQHPLAGVNTGELFF. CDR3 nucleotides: TGTGCCAGCAGCCAACATCCACTAGCGGGAGTGAACACCGGGGAGCTGTTTTTT.

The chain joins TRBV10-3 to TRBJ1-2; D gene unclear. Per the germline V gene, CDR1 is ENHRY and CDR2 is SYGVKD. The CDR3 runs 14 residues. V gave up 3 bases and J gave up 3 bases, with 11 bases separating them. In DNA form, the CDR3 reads TGTGCCATCAGTGACTCATCGACGGACTATGGCTACACCTTC. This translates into CAISDSSTDYGYTF.

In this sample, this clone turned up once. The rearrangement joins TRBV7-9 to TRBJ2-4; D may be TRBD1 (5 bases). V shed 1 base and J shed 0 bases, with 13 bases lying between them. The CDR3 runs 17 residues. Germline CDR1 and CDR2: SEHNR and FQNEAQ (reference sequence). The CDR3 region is CASSLVLQDIAKNIQYF. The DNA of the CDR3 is TGTGCCAGCAGCTTAGTCCTACAGGACATAGCCAAAAACATTCAGTACTTC.

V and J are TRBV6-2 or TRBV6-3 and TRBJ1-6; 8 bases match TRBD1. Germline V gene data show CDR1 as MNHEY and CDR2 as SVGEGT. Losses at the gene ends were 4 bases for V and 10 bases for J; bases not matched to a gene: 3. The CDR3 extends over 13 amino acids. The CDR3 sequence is CASSWTGHSPLHF. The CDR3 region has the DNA TGTGCCAGCAGTTGGACAGGGCACTCACCCCTCCACTTT.

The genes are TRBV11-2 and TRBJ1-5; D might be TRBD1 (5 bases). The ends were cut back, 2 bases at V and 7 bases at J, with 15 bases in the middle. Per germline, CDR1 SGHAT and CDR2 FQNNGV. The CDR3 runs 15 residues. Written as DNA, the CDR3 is TGTGCCAGCAGCTTATATGGGTCCGGGGCCCAGCCCCAGCATTTT. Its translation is CASSLYGSGAQPQHF.

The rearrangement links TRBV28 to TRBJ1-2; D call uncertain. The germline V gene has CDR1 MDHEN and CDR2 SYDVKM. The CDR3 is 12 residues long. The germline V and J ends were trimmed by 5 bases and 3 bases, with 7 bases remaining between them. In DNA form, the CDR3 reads TGTGCCAGCAGTCCCCTCTACTATGGCTACACCTTC. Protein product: CASSPLYYGYTF.

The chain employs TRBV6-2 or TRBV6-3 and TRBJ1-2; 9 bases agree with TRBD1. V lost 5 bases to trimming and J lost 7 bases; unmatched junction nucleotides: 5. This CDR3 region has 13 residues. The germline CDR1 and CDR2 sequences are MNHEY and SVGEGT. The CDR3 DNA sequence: TGTGCCAGCAGTGCGGGACAGGGCCTTGGCTACACCTTC. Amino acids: CASSAGQGLGYTF.

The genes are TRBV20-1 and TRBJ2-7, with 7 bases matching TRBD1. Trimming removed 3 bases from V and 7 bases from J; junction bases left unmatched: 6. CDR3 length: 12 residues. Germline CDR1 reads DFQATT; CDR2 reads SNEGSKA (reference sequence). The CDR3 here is CSASYRTGEQYF. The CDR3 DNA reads TGCAGTGCTAGTTACAGGACAGGAGAGCAGTACTTC.

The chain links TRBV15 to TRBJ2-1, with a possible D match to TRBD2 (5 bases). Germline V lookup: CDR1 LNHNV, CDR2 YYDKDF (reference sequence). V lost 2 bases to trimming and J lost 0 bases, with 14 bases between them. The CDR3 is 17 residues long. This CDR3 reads CATSRHRTRSSYNEQFF. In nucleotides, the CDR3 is TGTGCCACCAGCAGACACCGCACTAGAAGCTCCTACAATGAGCAGTTCTTC.